Many counts were recorded for the clone carrying this T cell receptor beta chain. Its matching antigen is unknown. Between the trimmed V and J ends, which lost 6 bases and 0 bases, there was a span of 12 bases. CDR1 is LGHNT and CDR2 is FRNRAP in the germline V gene. The CDR3 runs 15 residues. RNA transcripts yielded amplified TCR beta CDR3 regions. Initially, a first-round RT-PCR of the TCR CDR3 employed the HTBI primer set. TCRdb redid the calling of the multiplex PCR reads with MiXCR, one entry per CDR3 protein. This sample has about 350,000 distinct CDR3 sequences, with 15% to 20% found just once. These data are taken from a study of T cells in Graves' hyperthyroidism and ophthalmopathy. Turning to the study itself: Peripheral blood draws took place at initial diagnosis, ahead of any treatment.

Whole-study findings and limits: Peripheral blood also featured most of the thyroid clonotypes expanded above 0.001.

Across 18 months, stable Graves' hyperthyroidism was marked by no progression to ophthalmopathy. Fresh peripheral blood, about 10 ml of it, supplied the PBMCs. The sequenced material came from blood. The chain combines TRBV12-5 with TRBJ1-3, with D perhaps matching TRBD1 (5 bases). The clonotype originates from a woman in her late teens or twenties with Graves' hyperthyroidism. CDR3 DNA sequence: TGTGCTAGTGGCTCCGACAGAAACTCTGGAAACACCATATATTTT. Translating it yields CASGSDRNSGNTIYF.